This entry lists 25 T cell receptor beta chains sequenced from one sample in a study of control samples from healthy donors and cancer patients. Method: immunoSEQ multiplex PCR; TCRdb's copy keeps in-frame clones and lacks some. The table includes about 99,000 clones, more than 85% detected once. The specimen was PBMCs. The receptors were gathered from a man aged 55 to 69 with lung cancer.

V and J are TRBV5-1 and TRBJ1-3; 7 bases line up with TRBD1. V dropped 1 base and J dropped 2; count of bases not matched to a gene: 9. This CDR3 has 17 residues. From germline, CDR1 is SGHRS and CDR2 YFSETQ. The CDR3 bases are TGCGCCAGCAGCTTGAATAATATTGACAGGGCTGGAAACACCATATATTTT. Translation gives CASSLNNIDRAGNTIYF.

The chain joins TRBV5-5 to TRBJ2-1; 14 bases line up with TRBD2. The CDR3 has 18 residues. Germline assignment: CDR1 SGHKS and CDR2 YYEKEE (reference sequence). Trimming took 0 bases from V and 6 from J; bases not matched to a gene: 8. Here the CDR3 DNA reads TGTGCCAGCAGCTTGGTACGACCGGGACTAGCGGGGGTCAATGAGCAGTTCTTC. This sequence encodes CASSLVRPGLAGVNEQFF.

This CDR3 reads CASSTQGVNTEAFF. CDR3 coding DNA: TGTGCCAGCTCAACTCAGGGGGTGAACACTGAAGCTTTCTTT. The rearrangement links TRBV18 to TRBJ1-1; TRBD1 matches at 7 bases. Per the germline V gene, CDR1 is KGHSH and CDR2 is LQKENI. This CDR3 comprises 14 residues. J gave up 0 bases and V 5 bases, and 3 bases lay outside the gene matches. Filled out from reference TRBV18 and TRBJ1-1, the complete variable domain reads NAGVMQNPRHLVRRRGQEARLRCSPMKGHSHVYWYRQLPEEGLKFMVYLQKENIIDESGMPKERFSAEFPKEGPSILRIQQVVRGDSAAYFCASSTQGVNTEAFFGQGTRLTVV.

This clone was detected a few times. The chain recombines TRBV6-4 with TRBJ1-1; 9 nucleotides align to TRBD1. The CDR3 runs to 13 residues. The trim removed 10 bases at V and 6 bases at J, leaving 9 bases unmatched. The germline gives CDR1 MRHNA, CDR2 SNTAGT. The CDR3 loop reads CATRSTGGAEAFF. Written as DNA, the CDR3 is TGTGCCACCCGATCGACAGGGGGAGCTGAAGCTTTCTTT.

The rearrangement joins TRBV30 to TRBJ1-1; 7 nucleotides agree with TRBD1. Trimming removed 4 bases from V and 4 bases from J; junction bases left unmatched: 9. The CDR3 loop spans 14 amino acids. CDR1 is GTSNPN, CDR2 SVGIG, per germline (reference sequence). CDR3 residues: CAWTSPTGFTEAFF. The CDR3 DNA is TGTGCCTGGACTTCCCCGACAGGGTTCACTGAAGCTTTCTTT. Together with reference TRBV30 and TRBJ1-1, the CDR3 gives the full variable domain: SQTIHQWPATLVQPVGSPLSLECTVEGTSNPNLYWYRQAAGRGLQLLFYSVGIGQISSEVPQNLSASRPQDRQFILSSKKLLLSDSGFYLCAWTSPTGFTEAFFGQGTRLTVV.

The chain's CDR3 is CASNQVGTGELFF. The CDR3 DNA is TGTGCCAGCAATCAAGTGGGCACCGGGGAGCTGTTTTTT. This chain connects TRBV2 to TRBJ2-2, with D unclear. This CDR3 is 13 amino acids long. The V gene lost 7 bases and the J gene lost 4 bases, with 10 bases spanning the gap. Germline V gene lookup returns CDR1 SNHLY and CDR2 FYNNEI.

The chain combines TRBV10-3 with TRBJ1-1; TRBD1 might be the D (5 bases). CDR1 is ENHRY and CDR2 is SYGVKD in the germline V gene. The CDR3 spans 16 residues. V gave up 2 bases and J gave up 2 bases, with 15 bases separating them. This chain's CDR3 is CAISEKQGSINTEAFF. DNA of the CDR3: TGTGCCATCAGTGAGAAGCAGGGCTCTATCAACACTGAAGCTTTCTTT.

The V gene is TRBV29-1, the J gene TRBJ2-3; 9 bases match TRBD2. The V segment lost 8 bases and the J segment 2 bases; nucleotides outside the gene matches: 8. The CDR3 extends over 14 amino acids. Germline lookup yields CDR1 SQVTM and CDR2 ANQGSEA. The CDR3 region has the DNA TGCAGCATCCGTAGCGGGGGCGACACAGATACGCAGTATTTT. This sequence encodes CSIRSGGDTDTQYF.

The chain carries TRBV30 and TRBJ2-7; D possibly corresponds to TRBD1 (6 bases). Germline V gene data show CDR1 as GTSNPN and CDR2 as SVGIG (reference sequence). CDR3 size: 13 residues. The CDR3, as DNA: TGTGCTTGTGCTCGACAGGACAACTACGAGCAGTACGTC. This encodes CACARQDNYEQYV.

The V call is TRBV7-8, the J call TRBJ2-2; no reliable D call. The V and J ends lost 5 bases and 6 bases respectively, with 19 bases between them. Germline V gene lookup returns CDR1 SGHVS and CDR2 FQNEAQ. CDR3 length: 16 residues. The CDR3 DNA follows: TGTGCCAGCAGCCGTCTGGGGTCTTCGGTCGCCGGGGAGCTGTTTTTT. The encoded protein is CASSRLGSSVAGELFF. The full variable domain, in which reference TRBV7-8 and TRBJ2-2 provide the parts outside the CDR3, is GAGVSQSPRYKVAKRGQDVALRCDPISGHVSLFWYQQALGQGPEFLTYFQNEAQLDKSGLPSDRFFAERPEGSVSTLKIQRTQQEDSAVYLCASSRLGSSVAGELFFGEGSRLTVL.

The CDR3 protein is CASRSNEQFF. The CDR3 DNA reads as TGTGCCAGCAGGTCGAATGAGCAGTTCTTC. The chain couples TRBV12-3 or TRBV12-4 to TRBJ2-1; no clear D gene. Trimming pared 6 bases from V and 7 bases from J, leaving 4 bases between. The CDR3 runs to 10 residues.

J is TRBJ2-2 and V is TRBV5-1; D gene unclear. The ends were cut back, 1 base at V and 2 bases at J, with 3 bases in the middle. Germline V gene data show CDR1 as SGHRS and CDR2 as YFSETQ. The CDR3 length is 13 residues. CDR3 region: CASSLRNTGELFF. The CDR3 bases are TGCGCCAGCAGCTTGAGAAACACCGGGGAGCTGTTTTTT. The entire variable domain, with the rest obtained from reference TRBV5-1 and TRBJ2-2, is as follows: KAGVTQTPRYLIKTRGQQVTLSCSPISGHRSVSWYQQTPGQGLQFLFEYFSETQRNKGNFPGRFSGRQFSNSRSEMNVSTLELGDSALYLCASSLRNTGELFFGEGSRLTVL.

CDR3 nucleotides: TGTGCCAGCAGCTTGGGTTGGGGAGAGAATCAGCCCCAGCATTTT. This gives the protein CASSLGWGENQPQHF. The genes are TRBV7-8 and TRBJ1-5; D is unclear. The germline CDR1 and CDR2 sequences are SGHVS and FQNEAQ. Trimming stripped 3 bases from V and 4 bases from J, with 13 bases between. This CDR3 is built from 15 residues.

The CDR3 DNA reads TGTGCCAGCAGCTTAGAGGCAGGGGGCTATGGCTACACCTTC. Its protein product is CASSLEAGGYGYTF. J is TRBJ1-2 and V is TRBV7-3, with 7 nucleotides matching TRBD1. The CDR3 loop spans 14 amino acids. CDR1 and CDR2 from the germline V gene are SGHTA and FQGTGA. The junction had 4 bases not matched to a gene; V was cut back by 2 bases and J by 4 bases.

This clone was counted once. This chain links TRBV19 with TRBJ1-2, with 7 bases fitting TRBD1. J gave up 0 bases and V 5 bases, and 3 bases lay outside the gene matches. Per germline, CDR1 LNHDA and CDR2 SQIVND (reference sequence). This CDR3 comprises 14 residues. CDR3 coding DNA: TGTGCCAGTAGTGGGACAGCAGCTAACTATGGCTACACCTTC. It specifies CASSGTAANYGYTF.

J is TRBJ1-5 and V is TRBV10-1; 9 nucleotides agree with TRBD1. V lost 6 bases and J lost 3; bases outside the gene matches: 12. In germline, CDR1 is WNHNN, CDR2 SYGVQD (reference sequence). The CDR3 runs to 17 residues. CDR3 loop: CASRGDRVAGDNQPQHF. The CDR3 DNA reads TGCGCCAGCAGAGGGGACAGGGTGGCGGGTGACAATCAGCCCCAGCATTTT.

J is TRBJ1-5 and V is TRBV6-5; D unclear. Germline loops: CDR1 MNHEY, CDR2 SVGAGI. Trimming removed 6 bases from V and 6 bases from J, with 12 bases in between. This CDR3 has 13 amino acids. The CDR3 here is CASSPIGRQPQHF. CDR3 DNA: TGTGCCAGCAGCCCCATCGGCCGTCAGCCCCAGCATTTT.

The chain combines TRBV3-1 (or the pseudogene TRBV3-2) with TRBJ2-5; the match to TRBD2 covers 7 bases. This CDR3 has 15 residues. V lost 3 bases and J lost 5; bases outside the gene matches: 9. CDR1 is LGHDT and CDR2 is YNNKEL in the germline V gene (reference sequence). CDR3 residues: CASSHTQTSIETQYF. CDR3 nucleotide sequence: TGTGCCAGCAGCCACACGCAGACTAGCATCGAGACCCAGTACTTC.

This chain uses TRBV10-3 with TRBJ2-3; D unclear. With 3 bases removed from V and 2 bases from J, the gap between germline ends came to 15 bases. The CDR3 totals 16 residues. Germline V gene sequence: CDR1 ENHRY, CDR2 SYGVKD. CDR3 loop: CAISDKVRSSTDTQYF. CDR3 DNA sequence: TGTGCCATCAGTGATAAGGTCAGGAGCTCCACAGATACGCAGTATTTT.

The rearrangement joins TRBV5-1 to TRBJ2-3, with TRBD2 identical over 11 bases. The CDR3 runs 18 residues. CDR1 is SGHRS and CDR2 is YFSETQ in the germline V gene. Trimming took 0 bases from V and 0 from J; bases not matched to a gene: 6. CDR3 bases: TGCGCCAGCAGCTTGGTGTCTAGCGGGGGGCTAAGCACAGATACGCAGTATTTT. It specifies CASSLVSSGGLSTDTQYF.

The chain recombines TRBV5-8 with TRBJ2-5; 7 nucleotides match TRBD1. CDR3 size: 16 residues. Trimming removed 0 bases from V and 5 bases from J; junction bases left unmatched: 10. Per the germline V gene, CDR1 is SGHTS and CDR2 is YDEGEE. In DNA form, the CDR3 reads TGTGCCAGCAGCTTGGCGAGGGGGCGAAGAGGGGAGACCCAGTACTTC. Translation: CASSLARGRRGETQYF.

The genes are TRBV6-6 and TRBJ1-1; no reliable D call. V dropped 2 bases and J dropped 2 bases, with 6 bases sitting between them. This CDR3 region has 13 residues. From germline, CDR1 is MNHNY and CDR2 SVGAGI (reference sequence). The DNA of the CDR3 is TGTGCCAGCAGTTACGGCAGAAACACTGAAGCTTTCTTT. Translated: CASSYGRNTEAFF.

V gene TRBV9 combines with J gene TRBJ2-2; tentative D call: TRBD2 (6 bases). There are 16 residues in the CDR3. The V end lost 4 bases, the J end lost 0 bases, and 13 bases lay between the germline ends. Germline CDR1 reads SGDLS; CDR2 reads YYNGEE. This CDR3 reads CASSPMGGSNTGELFF. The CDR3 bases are TGTGCCAGCAGCCCGATGGGGGGTTCGAACACCGGGGAGCTGTTTTTT.

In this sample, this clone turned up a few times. The CDR3 DNA reads as TGTGCCAGCAGCGTATTGAGCGGGGGGAACACCGGGGAGCTGTTTTTT. It encodes CASSVLSGGNTGELFF. The V and J genes are TRBV9 and TRBJ2-2, with 8 bases matching TRBD2. Germline loops: CDR1 SGDLS, CDR2 YYNGEE. The CDR3 loop spans 16 amino acids. After removal of 1 base from V and 1 base from J, the junction contained 3 bases not matched to a gene.

CDR3 protein: CSVGGVSTDTQYF. The CDR3 region has the DNA TGCAGCGTTGGGGGGGTAAGCACAGATACGCAGTATTTT. The chain combines TRBV29-1 with TRBJ2-3; TRBD2 might be the D (6 bases). Germline CDR1 is SQVTM and CDR2 is ANQGSEA. V lost 4 bases and J 0 bases, leaving 8 bases between the germline ends. The length of the CDR3 is 13 residues.